A selection of T cell receptor beta chains follows, all from one sample in a study of blood T cell repertoires in COVID-19. Method: immunoSEQ multiplex PCR; TCRdb's copy keeps in-frame clones and lacks some. The table lists about 440,000 clones, roughly 88% of them singletons, with about 0.57% in the top ten. What was sequenced was PBMCs or T cells enriched from blood (not recorded which). The receptors originated from a man aged 18 to 29 who had recovered from COVID-19. Each CDR3 is given with its conserved first and last residue. Each record gives: V gene, J gene, D gene, CDR3 protein, CDR3 DNA. D genes are given only for firm matches.

V: TRBV19
J: TRBJ1-2
D: NA
CDR3: CASKSTGNYGYTF
DNA: TGTGCCAGTAAATCGACGGGTAACTATGGCTACACCTTC

V: TRBV5-1
J: TRBJ2-2
D: TRBD2
CDR3: CASSRGLPITGELFF
DNA: TGCGCCAGCAGCCGGGGACTACCGATCACCGGGGAGCTGTTTTTT

V: TRBV7-2
J: TRBJ1-5
D: NA
CDR3: CASSSRVYGNQPQHF
DNA: TGTGCCAGCAGCTCGAGGGTATACGGCAATCAGCCCCAGCATTTT

V: TRBV20-1
J: TRBJ1-1
D: NA
CDR3: CSASLARSAEAFF
DNA: TGCAGTGCTAGTCTTGCTAGAAGCGCTGAAGCTTTCTTT

V: TRBV29-1
J: TRBJ2-7
D: TRBD2
CDR3: CSVGGLAVYEQYF
DNA: TGCAGCGTGGGGGGACTAGCGGTCTACGAGCAGTACTTC

V: TRBV7-9
J: TRBJ2-1
D: NA
CDR3: CASSLVRQYNEQFF
DNA: TGTGCCAGCAGCTTAGTCCGACAGTACAATGAGCAGTTCTTC

V: TRBV10-1
J: TRBJ1-5
D: TRBD1
CDR3: CASSWDSNQPQHF
DNA: TGCGCCAGCAGTTGGGACAGTAATCAGCCCCAGCATTTT

V: TRBV10-3
J: TRBJ1-4
D: NA
CDR3: CAISESTGNEKLFF
DNA: TGTGCCATCAGTGAGTCTACGGGAAATGAAAAACTGTTTTTT

V: TRBV5-6
J: TRBJ1-4
D: NA
CDR3: CASSLTGTEKLFF
DNA: TGTGCCAGCAGCTTGACAGGGACTGAAAAACTGTTTTTT

V: TRBV11-2
J: TRBJ1-3
D: NA
CDR3: CASSGIGLGRNTIYF
DNA: TGTGCCAGCAGCGGTATCGGGTTAGGTAGGAACACCATATATTTT

V: TRBV19
J: TRBJ2-3
D: TRBD1
CDR3: CASSDRVADTQYF
DNA: TGTGCCAGTAGTGACAGGGTAGCAGATACGCAGTATTTT

V: TRBV6-1
J: TRBJ1-2
D: TRBD1
CDR3: CASSEEATGVTYGYTF
DNA: TGTGCCAGCAGTGAAGAGGCGACAGGGGTTACCTATGGCTACACCTTC

V: TRBV10-2
J: TRBJ2-7
D: NA
CDR3: CASSVALAAYSYEQYF
DNA: TGCGCCAGCAGTGTCGCCTTGGCGGCTTACTCCTACGAGCAGTACTTC

V: TRBV6-5
J: TRBJ1-1
D: NA
CDR3: CASTKPPGGEAFF
DNA: TGTGCCAGCACCAAACCCCCGGGAGGTGAAGCTTTCTTT

V: TRBV19
J: TRBJ1-1
D: NA
CDR3: CASNLGLGTEAFF
DNA: TGTGCCAGTAACCTGGGGCTGGGCACTGAAGCTTTCTTT

V: TRBV28
J: TRBJ2-6
D: NA
CDR3: CASSWDMTSGANVLTF
DNA: TGTGCCAGCAGTTGGGACATGACGTCTGGGGCCAACGTCCTGACTTTC